Detailed here is one T cell receptor beta chain. V shed 0 bases, J shed 4 bases, and the junction held 0 bases outside the gene matches. Germline V gene sequence: CDR1 SGHNT, CDR2 YENEEA. The CDR3 has 14 residues. Donors showed nominal health when sampled, although they likely had unrecorded immune exposures. This record comes from a study of cytomegalovirus exposure and HLA in healthy donors. Overall study context: Most donors, approximately 82% of 350 to 450 genotyped, fell in the Caucasian-associated ancestry cluster.

Vbeta (60) and Jbeta (13) primers were used in the PCR. Per the original methods: Roughly 80 million unique TCR beta chains, some 9.9 million shared, were counted in a later analysis. Clones were sequenced by immunoSEQ multiplex PCR, and TCRdb holds only the in-frame ones, with some missing. The V and J calls and the clone size are those of that table, but D and trimming were determined from the DNA. The sample records tens of thousands of clones, about 84% being singletons. The receptor was isolated from a female donor in good health and CMV-seronegative. The sequenced material came from PBMCs. J is TRBJ2-3 and V is TRBV11-3, with 8 bases that match TRBD2. The CDR3 nucleotides are TGTGCCAGCAGCTTAGACGGGGGGGCAGATACGCAGTATTTT. Its protein is CASSLDGGADTQYF.